This TCR beta chain emerged from a study of T cells in Graves' hyperthyroidism and ophthalmopathy. The germline V and J ends were trimmed by 5 bases and 8 bases, with 15 bases remaining between them. The CDR3 loop spans 13 amino acids. In germline, CDR1 is MNHNS, CDR2 SASEGT. Amplification of TCR beta CDR3 regions was performed using RNA transcripts as template. Researchers ran a first-round RT-PCR on the TCR CDR3 using the HTBI primer set. TCRdb re-called the multiplex PCR reads through MiXCR, storing one row per CDR3 protein. Seen here are 640,000 or so distinct CDR3 sequences, approximately 15% observed once, and the top ten hold roughly 7.7%. Diagnosis rested on symptoms, serum thyroxine and TRAb, thyroid ultrasound, and orbital computed tomography. This clonotype was picked up many times.

The rearrangement joins TRBV6-1 to TRBJ1-2; weak D call: TRBD1 (5 bases). Sequences were obtained from blood. The sequence came from a woman under 30 with Graves' ophthalmopathy. The CDR3 sequence: CASSYGPGRGYTF. CDR3 DNA: TGTGCCAGCAGTTACGGGCCAGGGAGAGGCTACACCTTC.